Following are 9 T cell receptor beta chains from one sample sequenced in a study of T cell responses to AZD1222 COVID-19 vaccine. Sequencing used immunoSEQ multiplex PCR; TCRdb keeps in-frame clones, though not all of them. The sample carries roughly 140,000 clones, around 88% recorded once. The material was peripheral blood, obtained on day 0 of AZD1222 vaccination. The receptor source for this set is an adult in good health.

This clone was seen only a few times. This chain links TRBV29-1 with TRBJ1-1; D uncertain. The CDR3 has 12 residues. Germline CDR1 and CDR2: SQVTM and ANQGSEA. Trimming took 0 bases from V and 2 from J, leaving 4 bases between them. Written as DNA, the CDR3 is TGCAGCGTTGAAGATGGAAACACTGAAGCTTTCTTT. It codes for CSVEDGNTEAFF. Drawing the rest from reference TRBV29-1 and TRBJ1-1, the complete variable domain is SAVISQKPSRDICQRGTSLTIQCQVDSQVTMMFWYRQQPGQSLTLIATANQGSEATYESGFVIDKFPISRPNLTFSTLTVSNMSPEDSSIYLCSVEDGNTEAFFGQGTRLTVV.

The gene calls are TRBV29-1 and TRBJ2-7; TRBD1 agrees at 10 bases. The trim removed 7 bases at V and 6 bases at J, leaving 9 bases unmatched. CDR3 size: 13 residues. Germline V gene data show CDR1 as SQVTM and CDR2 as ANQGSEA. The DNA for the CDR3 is TGCAGCGCAGAAGGGACAGGGGATATCGAGCAGTACTTC. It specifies CSAEGTGDIEQYF.

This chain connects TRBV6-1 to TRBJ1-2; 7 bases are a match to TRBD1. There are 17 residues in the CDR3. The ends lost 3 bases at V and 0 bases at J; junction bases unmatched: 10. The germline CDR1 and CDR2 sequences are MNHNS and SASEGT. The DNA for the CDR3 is TGTGCCAGCAGTGACCCTCCTCCAGGGGGGTCTAACTATGGCTACACCTTC. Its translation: CASSDPPPGGSNYGYTF.

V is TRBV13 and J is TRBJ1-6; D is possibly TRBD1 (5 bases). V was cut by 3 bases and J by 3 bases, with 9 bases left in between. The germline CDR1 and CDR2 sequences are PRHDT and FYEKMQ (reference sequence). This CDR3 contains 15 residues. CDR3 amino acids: CASSLWGNYNSPLHF. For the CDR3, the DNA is TGTGCCAGCAGCTTGTGGGGGAACTATAATTCACCCCTCCACTTT.

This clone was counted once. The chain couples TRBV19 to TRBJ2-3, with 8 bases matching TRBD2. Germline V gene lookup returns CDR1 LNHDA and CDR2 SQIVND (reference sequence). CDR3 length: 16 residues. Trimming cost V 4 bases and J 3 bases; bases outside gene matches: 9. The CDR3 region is CASSKAGTSGTDTQYF. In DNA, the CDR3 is TGTGCCAGTAGTAAAGCCGGGACTAGTGGTACAGATACGCAGTATTTT. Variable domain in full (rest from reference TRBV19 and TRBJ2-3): DGGITQSPKYLFRKEGQNVTLSCEQNLNHDAMYWYRQDPGQGLRLIYYSQIVNDFQKGDIAEGYSVSREKKESFPLTVTSAQKNPTAFYLCASSKAGTSGTDTQYFGPGTRLTVL.

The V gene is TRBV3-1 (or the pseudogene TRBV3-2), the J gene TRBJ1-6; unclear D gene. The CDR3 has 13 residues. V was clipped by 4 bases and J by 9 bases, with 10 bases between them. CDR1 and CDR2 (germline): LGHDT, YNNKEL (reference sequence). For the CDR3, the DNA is TGTGCCAGCAGCCCTCATTACAGTTCACCCCTCCACTTT. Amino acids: CASSPHYSSPLHF.

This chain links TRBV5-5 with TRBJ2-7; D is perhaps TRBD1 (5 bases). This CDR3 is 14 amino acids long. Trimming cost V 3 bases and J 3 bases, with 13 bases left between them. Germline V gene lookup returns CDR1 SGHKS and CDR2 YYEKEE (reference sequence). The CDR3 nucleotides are TGTGCCAGCAGCTCGCAGGGCAGGAGCTACGAGCAGTACTTC. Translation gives CASSSQGRSYEQYF.

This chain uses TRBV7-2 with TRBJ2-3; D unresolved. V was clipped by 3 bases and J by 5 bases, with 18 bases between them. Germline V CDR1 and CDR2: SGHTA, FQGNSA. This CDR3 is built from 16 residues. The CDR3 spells CASSLARTLSGDTQYF. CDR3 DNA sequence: TGTGCCAGCAGCTTGGCCCGGACGCTTTCGGGAGATACGCAGTATTTT.

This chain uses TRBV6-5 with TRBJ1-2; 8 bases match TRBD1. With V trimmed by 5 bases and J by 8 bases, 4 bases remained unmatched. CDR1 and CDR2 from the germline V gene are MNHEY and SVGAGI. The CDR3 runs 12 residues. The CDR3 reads CASSPTGVGYTF. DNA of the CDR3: TGTGCCAGCAGTCCGACAGGGGTAGGCTACACCTTC.